This T cell receptor (beta chain) was captured by sequencing in a study of response to subunit inactivated influenza vaccine (dated by TCRdb to 2016 to 2019). The study in broad terms: To follow how T cells responded to a trivalent subunit inactivated influenza vaccine, the researchers relied on deep quantitative profiling of the T cell receptor repertoire.

CDR3 length: 13 amino acids, cysteine to phenylalanine. Only the CDR3 portion is preserved as DNA: 39 bases, with reading frame beginning at the first base. V and J lose 6 bases and 7 bases, and a span of 13 bases separates them. Library method: RT-PCR. The sequencing machine was an Illumina HiSeq 2500. TCRdb took the public reads, trimmed them with fastp at Q25, ran MiXCR for clone calling and kept in-frame beta chains. Rows are combined by CDR3 protein, so each entry shows the most common genes and DNA. A total of about 780,000 distinct CDR3 sequences appear in this sample, less than 20% of them only once. Together, the top ten hold approximately 11% of the sample. The paper's findings and limits, for the study overall: It was suggested by the authors that each seasonal influenza vaccination may recruit only a limited number of new T cells.

As to this clonotype: Its antigen is unknown. Base qualities are missing; no much larger clone stands one base away.

The rearranged chain carries TRBV12-3 or TRBV12-4 and TRBJ1-5, with TRBD1 perhaps the D gene, on 6 matching bases. The receptor's source is a man aged 50 to 60 who received an inactivated influenza vaccine. Donor details come from another sample of the same person, matched by shared clones. The sequencing here drew on PBMCs from blood, taken 4 to 6 days after vaccination. The CDR3 protein is CASRGQEGQPQHF. The nucleotide sequence is given as TGTGCCAGCAGGGGACAAGAGGGACAGCCCCAGCATTTT.